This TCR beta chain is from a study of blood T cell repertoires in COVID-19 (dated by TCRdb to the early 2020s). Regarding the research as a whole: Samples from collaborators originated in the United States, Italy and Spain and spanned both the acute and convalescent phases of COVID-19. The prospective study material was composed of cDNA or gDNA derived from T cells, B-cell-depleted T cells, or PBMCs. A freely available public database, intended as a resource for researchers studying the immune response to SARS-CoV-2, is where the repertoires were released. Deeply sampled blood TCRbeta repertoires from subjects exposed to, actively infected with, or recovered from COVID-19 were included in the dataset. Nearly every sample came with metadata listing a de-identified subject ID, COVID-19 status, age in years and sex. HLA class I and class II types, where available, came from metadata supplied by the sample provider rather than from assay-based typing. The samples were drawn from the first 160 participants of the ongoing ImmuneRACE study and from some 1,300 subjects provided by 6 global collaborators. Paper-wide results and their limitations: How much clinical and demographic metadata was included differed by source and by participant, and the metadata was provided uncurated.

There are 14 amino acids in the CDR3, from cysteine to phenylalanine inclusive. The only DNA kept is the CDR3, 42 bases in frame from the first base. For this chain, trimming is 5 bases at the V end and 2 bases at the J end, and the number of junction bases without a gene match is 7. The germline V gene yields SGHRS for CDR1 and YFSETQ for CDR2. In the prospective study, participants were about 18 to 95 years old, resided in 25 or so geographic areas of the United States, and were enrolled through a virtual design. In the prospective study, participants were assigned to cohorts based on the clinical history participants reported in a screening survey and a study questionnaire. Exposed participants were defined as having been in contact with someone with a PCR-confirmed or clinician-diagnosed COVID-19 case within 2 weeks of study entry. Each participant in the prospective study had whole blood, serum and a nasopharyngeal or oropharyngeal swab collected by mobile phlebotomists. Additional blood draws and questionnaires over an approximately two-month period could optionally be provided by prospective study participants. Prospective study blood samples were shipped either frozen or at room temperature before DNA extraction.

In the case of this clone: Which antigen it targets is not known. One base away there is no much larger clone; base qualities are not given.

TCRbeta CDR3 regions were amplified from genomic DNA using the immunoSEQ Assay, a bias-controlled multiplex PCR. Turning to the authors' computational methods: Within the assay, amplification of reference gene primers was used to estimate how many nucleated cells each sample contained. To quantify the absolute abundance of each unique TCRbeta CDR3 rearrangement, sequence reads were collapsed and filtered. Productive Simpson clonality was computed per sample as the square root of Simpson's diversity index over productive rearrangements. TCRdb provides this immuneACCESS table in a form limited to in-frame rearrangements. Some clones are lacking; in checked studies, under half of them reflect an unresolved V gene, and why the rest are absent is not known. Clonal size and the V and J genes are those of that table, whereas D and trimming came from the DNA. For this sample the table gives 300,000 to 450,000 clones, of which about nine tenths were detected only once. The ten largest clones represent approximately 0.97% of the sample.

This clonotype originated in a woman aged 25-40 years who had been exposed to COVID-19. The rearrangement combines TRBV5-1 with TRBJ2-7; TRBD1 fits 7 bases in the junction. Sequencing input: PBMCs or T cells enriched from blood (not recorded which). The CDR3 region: CASSTRDSAYEQYF. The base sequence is TGCGCCAGCAGTACCAGGGACAGTGCCTACGAGCAGTACTTC.